The clone carrying this T cell receptor beta chain was seen a few times. The repertoire was sequenced with immunoSEQ multiplex PCR; TCRdb's copy has only in-frame clones and lacks some. Among around 49,000 clones listed, roughly 87% were seen once. This specimen belongs to a study of control samples from healthy donors and cancer patients. The sample comprised PBMCs. This clonotype was obtained from a middle-aged man with colorectal cancer.

The CDR3 loop is CSASEEFGYGYTF. As DNA, the CDR3 is TGCAGTGCTAGTGAAGAGTTCGGCTATGGCTACACCTTC. The rearrangement joins TRBV20-1 to TRBJ1-2; D is unclear. CDR3 length: 13 amino acids. With 3 bases removed from V and 4 bases from J, the gap between germline ends came to 12 bases. Looked up from germline, CDR1 is DFQATT and CDR2 is SNEGSKA (reference sequence).